These T cell receptor beta chains were read from a single sample in a study of beta chain features in type 1 diabetes. The method was immunoSEQ multiplex PCR; TCRdb's version includes in-frame clones alone and lacks a portion of them. The sample yields about 240,000 clones, about 15% seen once. Material for sequencing was naive CD4+ T cells from blood. These receptor sequences come from a man aged 30 to 39 with type 1 diabetes. Each CDR3 is given with its conserved first and last residue. Each record gives: D gene, J gene, clone size, V gene, CDR3 protein, CDR3 DNA. The D gene is left open where the match is weak. The size entry is marked missing in some rows and otherwise reads once, few, many or a size class.

D: TRBD1
J: TRBJ1-1
size: -
V: TRBV29-1
CDR3: CSGVWGTAAHRAFF
DNA: TGCAGCGGTGTGTGGGGGACAGCCGCGCATCGCGCTTTCTTT

D: TRBD1
J: TRBJ2-7
size: -
V: TRBV2
CDR3: CASSPRGQGLDEQYF
DNA: TGTGCCAGCAGTCCCCGCGGACAGGGGCTCGACGAGCAGTACTTC

D: TRBD1
J: TRBJ2-1
size: -
V: TRBV10-3
CDR3: CAIRGTGLTEQFF
DNA: TGTGCCATCAGGGGGACAGGGCTCACTGAGCAGTTCTTC

D: TRBD2
J: TRBJ2-3
size: few
V: TRBV11-2
CDR3: CASSLTAGVTDTQYF
DNA: TGTGCCAGCAGCTTAACAGCGGGGGTCACAGATACGCAGTATTTT

D: -
J: TRBJ2-7
size: -
V: TRBV6-1
CDR3: CASRGDKAEQYF
DNA: TGTGCCAGCAGGGGGGACAAGGCCGAGCAGTACTTC

D: -
J: TRBJ1-1
size: few
V: TRBV4-2
CDR3: CASSPGRDTEAFF
DNA: TGTGCCAGCAGCCCCGGGCGGGACACTGAAGCTTTCTTT

D: -
J: TRBJ1-1
size: few
V: TRBV5-6
CDR3: CASSAGPEAFF
DNA: TGTGCCAGCAGCGCAGGGCCAGAAGCTTTCTTT

D: TRBD2
J: TRBJ2-5
size: -
V: TRBV5-1
CDR3: CASSLAATSGGRETQYF
DNA: TGCGCCAGCAGCTTGGCGGCGACTAGCGGGGGCAGAGAGACCCAGTACTTC

D: -
J: TRBJ2-7
size: few
V: TRBV9
CDR3: CASSVEAGPSYEQYF
DNA: TGTGCCAGCAGCGTAGAAGCGGGTCCTTCCTACGAGCAGTACTTC

D: -
J: TRBJ1-1
size: few
V: TRBV25-1
CDR3: CASSELGQGAAVDTEAFF
DNA: TGTGCCAGCAGTGAATTGGGGCAGGGCGCCGCGGTGGACACTGAAGCTTTCTTT

D: -
J: TRBJ2-5
size: few
V: TRBV9
CDR3: CASSVGQGPYQETQYF
DNA: TGTGCCAGCAGCGTTGGGCAGGGTCCTTACCAAGAGACCCAGTACTTC

D: TRBD2
J: TRBJ2-1
size: few
V: TRBV19
CDR3: CASSARTSGNNEQFF
DNA: TGTGCCAGTAGTGCCAGGACTAGCGGTAACAATGAGCAGTTCTTC

D: -
J: TRBJ1-1
size: -
V: TRBV19
CDR3: CASRAQGTATEAFF
DNA: TGTGCCAGTAGGGCACAGGGAACGGCCACTGAAGCTTTCTTT

D: TRBD2
J: TRBJ2-2
size: -
V: TRBV29-1
CDR3: CSVSDMASGNTGELFF
DNA: TGCAGCGTGTCGGATATGGCTAGCGGGAACACCGGGGAGCTGTTTTTT

D: -
J: TRBJ1-2
size: -
V: TRBV5-6
CDR3: CASSLTRLTGGYTF
DNA: TGTGCCAGCAGCTTAACCCGGCTTACGGGGGGCTACACCTTC

D: -
J: TRBJ1-1
size: -
V: TRBV4-1
CDR3: CASSQVDQAVTEAFF
DNA: TGCGCCAGCAGCCAAGTCGACCAGGCCGTGACTGAAGCTTTCTTT

D: -
J: TRBJ2-5
size: -
V: TRBV10-2
CDR3: CASSEWGGEKTQYF
DNA: TGCGCCAGCAGTGAGTGGGGGGGCGAGAAGACCCAGTACTTC

D: TRBD1
J: TRBJ2-6
size: few
V: TRBV5-4
CDR3: CASSAGQGFSGANVLTF
DNA: TGTGCCAGCAGCGCAGGACAGGGGTTCTCTGGGGCCAACGTCCTGACTTTC

D: -
J: TRBJ1-6
size: -
V: TRBV2
CDR3: CASSPGGVNGSPLHF
DNA: TGTGCCAGCAGCCCTGGCGGGGTTAATGGTTCACCCCTCCACTTT

D: -
J: TRBJ1-5
size: -
V: TRBV6-5
CDR3: CASSYAGNQPQHF
DNA: TGTGCCAGCAGTTACGCGGGGAATCAGCCCCAGCATTTT

D: TRBD1
J: TRBJ2-7
size: -
V: TRBV6-5
CDR3: CASSYEDRGYEQYF
DNA: TGTGCCAGCAGTTACGAGGACAGGGGATACGAGCAGTACTTC

D: TRBD1
J: TRBJ2-7
size: few
V: TRBV5-1
CDR3: CASSLGGTGDEQYF
DNA: TGCGCCAGCAGCTTGGGAGGGACAGGGGACGAGCAGTACTTC

D: -
J: TRBJ1-2
size: -
V: TRBV9
CDR3: CASSVGLSDYGYTF
DNA: TGTGCCAGCAGCGTAGGTCTCAGCGACTATGGCTACACCTTC

D: TRBD1
J: TRBJ1-2
size: few
V: TRBV29-1
CDR3: CSADRDGYTF
DNA: TGCAGCGCGGACAGGGACGGCTACACCTTC

D: TRBD1
J: TRBJ1-3
size: -
V: TRBV9
CDR3: CASSPRTGGNTIYF
DNA: TGTGCCAGCAGCCCTAGGACAGGGGGAAACACCATATATTTT

D: -
J: TRBJ2-2
size: -
V: TRBV6-1
CDR3: CASKPISGTGELFF
DNA: TGTGCCAGTAAGCCCATTAGCGGCACCGGGGAGCTGTTTTTT

D: TRBD1
J: TRBJ2-7
size: -
V: TRBV11-2
CDR3: CASRRDSSYEQYF
DNA: TGTGCCAGCAGAAGGGACAGCTCCTACGAGCAGTACTTC

D: -
J: TRBJ2-5
size: -
V: TRBV6-5
CDR3: CASSYSTAPGETQYF
DNA: TGTGCCAGCAGTTACTCAACGGCCCCAGGAGAGACCCAGTACTTC